This TCR beta chain was found in a study of blood T cell repertoires in COVID-19. Study-level background: Acute and convalescent COVID-19 samples came from the United States, Italy and Spain. Sources were T cells, B-cell-depleted T cells, or PBMCs; the material itself was cDNA or gDNA.

Germline-derived CDR1 and CDR2 are GTSNPN and SVGIG (reference sequence). Trimming removed 4 bases from V and 3 bases from J; junction bases left unmatched: 15. This CDR3 is built from 17 residues. Original processing notes: Reference gene primer amplification in the assay estimated nucleated cell counts. Only in-frame clones appear in the TCRdb table, and some are missing; sequencing was by immunoSEQ multiplex PCR. D and trimming were read from the DNA, whereas the V and J calls and clone size are those reported in that table. The sample yields about 43,000 clones, around 87% seen once. The TCR was taken from a woman older than 75 with active COVID-19. The V gene is TRBV30, the J gene TRBJ2-3; TRBD2 agrees at 8 bases. The sequencing input was peripheral blood. CDR3 nucleotides: TGTGCCTGGACCTACTTTGGGCGGGGGGCCCTAACAGATACGCAGTATTTT. Protein sequence: CAWTYFGRGALTDTQYF. The full variable domain, its missing parts supplied by reference TRBV30 and TRBJ2-3, is SQTIHQWPATLVQPVGSPLSLECTVEGTSNPNLYWYRQAAGRGLQLLFYSVGIGQISSEVPQNLSASRPQDRQFILSSKKLLLSDSGFYLCAWTYFGRGALTDTQYFGPGTRLTVL.